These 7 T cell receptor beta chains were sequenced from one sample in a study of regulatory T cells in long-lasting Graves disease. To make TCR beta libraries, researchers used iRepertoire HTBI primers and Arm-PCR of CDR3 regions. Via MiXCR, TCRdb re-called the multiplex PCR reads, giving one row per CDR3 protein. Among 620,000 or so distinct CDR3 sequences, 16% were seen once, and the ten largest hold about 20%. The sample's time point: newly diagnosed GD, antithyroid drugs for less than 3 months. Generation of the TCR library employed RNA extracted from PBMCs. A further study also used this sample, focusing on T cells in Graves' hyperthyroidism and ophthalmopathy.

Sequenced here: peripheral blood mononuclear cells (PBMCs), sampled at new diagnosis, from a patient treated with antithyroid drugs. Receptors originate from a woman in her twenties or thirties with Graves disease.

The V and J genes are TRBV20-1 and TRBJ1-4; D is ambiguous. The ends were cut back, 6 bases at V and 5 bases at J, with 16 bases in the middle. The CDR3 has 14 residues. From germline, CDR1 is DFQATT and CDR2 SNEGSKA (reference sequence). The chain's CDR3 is CSALRRVANEKLFF. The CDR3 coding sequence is TGCAGTGCCCTGAGACGCGTTGCGAATGAAAAACTGTTTTTT.

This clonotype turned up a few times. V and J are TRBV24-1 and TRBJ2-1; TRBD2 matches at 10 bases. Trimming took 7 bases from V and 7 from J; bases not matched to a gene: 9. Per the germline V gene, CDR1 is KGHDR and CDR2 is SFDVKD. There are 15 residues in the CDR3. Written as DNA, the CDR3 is TGTGCCACCAGCGTTTTAGCGGGAGGAAGAAATGAGCAGTTCTTC. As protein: CATSVLAGGRNEQFF.

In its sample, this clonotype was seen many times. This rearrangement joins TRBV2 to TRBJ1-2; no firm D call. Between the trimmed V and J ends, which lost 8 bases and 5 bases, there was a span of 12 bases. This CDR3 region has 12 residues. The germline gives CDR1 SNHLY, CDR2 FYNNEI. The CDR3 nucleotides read TGTGCCAGCGAACGCACGGAATATGGCTACACCTTC. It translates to CASERTEYGYTF. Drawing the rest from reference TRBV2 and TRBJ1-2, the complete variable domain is EPEVTQTPSHQVTQMGQEVILRCVPISNHLYFYWYRQILGQKVEFLVSFYNNEISEKSEIFDDQFSVERPDGSNFTLKIRSTKLEDSAMYFCASERTEYGYTFGSGTRLTVV.

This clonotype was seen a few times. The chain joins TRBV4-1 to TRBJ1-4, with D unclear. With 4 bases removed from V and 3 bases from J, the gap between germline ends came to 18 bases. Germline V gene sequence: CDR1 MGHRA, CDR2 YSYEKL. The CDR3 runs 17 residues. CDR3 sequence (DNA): TGCGCCAGCAGCCCTACCCCGGTGGCTGTCCCTAATGAAAAACTGTTTTTT. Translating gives CASSPTPVAVPNEKLFF.

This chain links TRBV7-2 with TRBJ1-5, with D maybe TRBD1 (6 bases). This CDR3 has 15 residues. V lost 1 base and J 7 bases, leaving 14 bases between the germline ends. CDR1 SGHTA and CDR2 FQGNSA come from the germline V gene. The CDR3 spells CASSLETTGVQPQHF. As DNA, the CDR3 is TGTGCCAGCAGCTTAGAGACGACAGGCGTCCAGCCCCAGCATTTT.

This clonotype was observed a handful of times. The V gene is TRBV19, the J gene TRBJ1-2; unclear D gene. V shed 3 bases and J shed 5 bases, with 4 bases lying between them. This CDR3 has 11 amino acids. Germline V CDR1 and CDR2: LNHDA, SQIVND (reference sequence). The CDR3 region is CASSMIYGYTF. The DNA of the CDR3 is TGTGCCAGTAGTATGATATATGGCTACACCTTC.

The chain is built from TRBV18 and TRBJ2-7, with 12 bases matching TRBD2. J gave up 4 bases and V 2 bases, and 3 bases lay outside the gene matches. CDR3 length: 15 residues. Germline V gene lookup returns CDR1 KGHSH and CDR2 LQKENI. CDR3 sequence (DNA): TGTGCCAGCTCACCATCGGGACTAGCGGGTTACGAGCAGTACTTC. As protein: CASSPSGLAGYEQYF.